Below are 26 T cell receptor beta chains sequenced from a single sample in a study of tumor-infiltrating lymphocytes in primary liver carcinoma (dated by TCRdb to between 2016 and 2019). RNA from unsorted whole blood was extracted with TRIzol reagent, and germline DNA was obtained with the DNeasy Blood & Tissue kit. TCRdb lists the instrument as Illumina HiSeq 2500. Starting from 500 to 600 ng total RNA, TCRbeta-specific cDNA was produced by reverse transcription with a constant-region primer and ProtoScript II reverse transcriptase. The TCRbeta libraries were prepared through three rounds of nested multiplex PCR following a slightly modified ARM-PCR procedure. Each of the first two PCR rounds ran for around 11 cycles and used multiplex TRBV1-TRBV30 forward primers together with a Cbeta reverse primer. The public reads were reanalyzed by TCRdb: fastp trimming at Q25, MiXCR alignment, in-frame beta chains only. Identical CDR3 protein sequences are pooled into one entry, listed with their most common genes and DNA. The sample table records roughly 330,000 distinct CDR3 sequences; almost 65% of these occur just once. Of the sample, about 6.1% is held by the ten largest clones.

The source material was peripheral blood. All receptors come from a man aged 40-55 years with primary liver carcinoma and hepatitis B virus infection.

Concerning this clonotype: It may be a read error: a sequence one base away is much more abundant. This chain joins TRBV4-1 and TRBJ2-5; 7 bases match TRBD2. Germline values: CDR1 MGHRA, CDR2 YSYEKL. The CDR3 runs 14 residues. In nucleotides, the CDR3 is TGCGCCAGGAGCCAAGAGGACAACAGCGGGGCCCAGTACTTC. Protein product: CARSQEDNSGAQYF.

A single count supports this clonotype. This clone may be a read error of a much larger clone one base away. The chain joins TRBV6-2 or TRBV6-3 to TRBJ1-1; D remains unclear. The CDR3 spans 14 residues. Germline CDR1 is MNHEY and CDR2 is SVGEGT. CDR3 sequence: CASSYPALNTEASF. CDR3 nucleotides: TGTGCCAGCAGTTACCCGGCACTGAACACTGAAGCTTCCTTT.

Note on this clonotype: This sequence may be a read error, since a much larger clone differs from it by one base. V is TRBV6-1 and J is TRBJ2-6; D might be TRBD1 (5 bases). CDR3 length: 17 amino acids. Germline V gene data show CDR1 as MNHNS and CDR2 as SASEGT. The DNA of the CDR3 is TGTGCCAGCAGTGAAGGTCGACTTCTCTCTGGGGCCAACGTCCCGACTTTC. The encoded protein is CASSEGRLLSGANVPTF.

With respect to this clonotype: A much larger clone lies a single base off, so this may be a read error. This likely comes from a read error, as the CDR3 has no conserved phenylalanine or tryptophan at its end. This rearrangement joins TRBV6-5 to TRBJ2-4; D may be TRBD1 (5 bases). V was trimmed by 7 bases and J by 10 bases, leaving 17 bases between them. Germline CDR1 is MNHEY and CDR2 is SVGAGI. This CDR3 contains 13 residues. The CDR3 DNA reads TGTGCCAGCAAACGCGACAGATCAGGGATTCAGTACCTC. Translating it yields CASKRDRSGIQYL.

The chain links TRBV10-3 to TRBJ2-5, with a weak D call TRBD2 (6 bases). Trimming shortened V by 3 bases and J by 7 bases, and 9 bases separated the two germline ends. From germline, CDR1 is ENHRY and CDR2 SYGVKD. CDR3 length: 12 residues. The CDR3 DNA is TGTGCCATCAGTGATGTGGGGGGGACCCAGTACTTC. Protein sequence: CAISDVGGTQYF.

This clonotype was recorded only once. The junction and the germline gene differ at one end; a read error may be behind it. The chain has TRBV11-1 and TRBJ1-5; no firm D call. The germline gives CDR1 SGHAT, CDR2 FQDESV (reference sequence). The CDR3 is 13 amino acids. The CDR3 sequence: CDSSFSTYQPQHF. The CDR3 nucleotides are TGTGACAGCAGCTTTAGCACCTATCAGCCCCAGCATTTT.

This sequence joins TRBV5-4 and TRBJ2-2; possibly TRBD1 or TRBD2 for D (5 bases each). This CDR3 has 14 amino acids. Trimming cost V 4 bases and J 10 bases, with 17 bases left between them. Germline CDR1 and CDR2: SGHNT and YYREEE (reference sequence). CDR3 coding DNA: TGTGCCAGCAGCCCCTTAACGGGGCGAGCGGAGCTGTTTTTT. This translates into CASSPLTGRAELFF.

For this clonotype: A much bigger clone sits one base away, suggesting this may be a read error. CDR3 amino acids: CASSQDLAGAQSGELFF. In DNA form, the CDR3 reads TGCGCCAGCAGCCAAGATCTAGCGGGGGCCCAGTCCGGGGAGCTGTTTTTT. The chain combines TRBV4-1 with TRBJ2-2, with 10 bases aligning to TRBD2. Unmatched junction bases numbered 7, after V lost 0 bases and J lost 6 bases. The CDR3 covers 17 residues. Looked up from germline, CDR1 is MGHRA and CDR2 is YSYEKL.

This clonotype was seen more than once but under ten times. One base away lies a much larger clone, so this may be a sequencing read error. J is TRBJ2-7 and V is TRBV4-2; tentatively, D is TRBD1 (5 bases). CDR1 and CDR2 from the germline V gene are LGHNA and YNFKEQ. Trimming cost V 4 bases and J 2 bases, with 15 bases left between them. CDR3 length equals 15 residues. The CDR3 here is CASSPTRQNTYEQYF. In DNA, the CDR3 is TGTGCCAGCAGCCCTACGCGACAGAACACCTACGAGCAGTACTTC.

On this clonotype: A much larger clone lies one base from this, so it may be a read error. This chain joins TRBV4-3 and TRBJ2-5, with TRBD2 matching over 15 bases. The CDR3 length is 16 residues. Germline CDR1 is LGHNA and CDR2 is YSLEER. CDR3 sequence reads: CARSQGGTSGGETQYF. The CDR3 DNA sequence: TGCGCCAGGAGCCAAGGCGGGACTAGCGGGGGGGAGACCCAGTACTTC.

As for this clonotype: Germline is not matched at one junction end, which may reflect a read error. The chain joins TRBV11-2 to TRBJ2-5, with D tentatively TRBD1 or TRBD2 (7 bases each). Per the germline V gene, CDR1 is SGHAT and CDR2 is FQNNGV. This CDR3 has 14 amino acids. CDR3 in amino acids: CARSGTVDQETQYF. The CDR3 nucleotides read TGTGCCAGAAGCGGGACAGTGGATCAAGAGACCCAATACTTC.

A remark on this clonotype: Since a much larger clone is just one base distant, this may be a read error. The chain couples TRBV6-6 to TRBJ2-7, with unresolved D. The CDR3 is made up of 16 amino acids. Germline CDR1 reads MNHNY; CDR2 reads SVGAGI (reference sequence). The CDR3 loop is CTSSARPGRDLPEQYF. The CDR3 DNA reads TGTACCAGCAGCGCACGACCCGGACGAGACCTACCCGAGCAGTACTTC.

Notes on this clonotype: The CDR3 does not close with the conserved phenylalanine or tryptophan, likely indicating a read error. The chain links TRBV11-2 to TRBJ2-7; D uncertain. This CDR3 region has 13 residues. In germline, CDR1 is SGHAT, CDR2 FQNNGV. The chain's CDR3 is CARSLGPRWEQYS. In DNA form, the CDR3 reads TGTGCCAGAAGCTTAGGCCCCCGGTGGGAGCAGTACTCC.

About this clonotype itself: An end of the junction differs from the germline gene, which may be a read error. The CDR3 DNA reads as TGCGCCAGCAACCAAGCCGGGACTAGCGGGACCTACGAGCAGTACTTC. It translates to CASNQAGTSGTYEQYF. The chain carries TRBV11-1 and TRBJ2-7, with 13 bases fitting TRBD2. The CDR3 contains 16 residues. Germline-derived CDR1 and CDR2 are SGHAT and FQDESV (reference sequence).

As for this clonotype: A much larger clonotype is one base distant, so this may be a read error. The chain joins TRBV6-2 or TRBV6-3 to TRBJ2-7; TRBD1 aligns across 8 bases. This CDR3 spans 13 amino acids. Germline V lookup: CDR1 MNHEY, CDR2 SVGEGT. CDR3 amino acids: CTSSYVDREDKYF. For the CDR3, the DNA is TGTACCAGCAGTTACGTGGACAGGGAGGACAAGTACTTC.

This chain links TRBV28 with TRBJ2-4, with TRBD1 matching over 10 bases. Germline lookup yields CDR1 MDHEN and CDR2 SYDVKM. J was trimmed by 7 bases and V by 6 bases; bases with no gene match: 6. This CDR3 region has 14 residues. The CDR3 DNA sequence: TGTGCCAGCAGCTCGGGACAGGGGTTGAACATTCAGTACTTC. Protein: CASSSGQGLNIQYF.

The rearrangement uses TRBV12-3 or TRBV12-4 and TRBJ2-3; the D gene is possibly TRBD1 (5 bases). The CDR3 is 13 amino acids. V dropped 6 bases and J dropped 8 bases, with 15 bases sitting between them. The CDR3 region has the DNA TGTGCCAGCAGAGACAGTGTGGTAGGTACGCAGTATTTT. Residues: CASRDSVVGTQYF.

In the case of this clonotype: A read error may explain this, as a much larger clone is one base away. This chain uses TRBV14 with TRBJ2-2; tentative D call: TRBD2 (6 bases). The CDR3 spans 14 residues. Germline V gives CDR1 SGHDN, CDR2 FVKESK. This chain's CDR3 is CASSPLKNTGGLFF. The CDR3 DNA is TGTGCCAGCAGCCCTTTGAAGAACACCGGGGGGCTGTTTTTT. The full variable domain, in which reference TRBV14 and TRBJ2-2 provide the parts outside the CDR3, is EAGVTQFPSHSVIEKGQTVTLRCDPISGHDNLYWYRRVMGKEIKFLLHFVKESKQDESGMPNNRFLAERTGGTYSTLKVQPAELEDSGVYFCASSPLKNTGGLFFGEGSRLTVL.

The rearrangement links TRBV11-2 to TRBJ2-1; 8 bases match TRBD2. Germline lookup yields CDR1 SGHAT and CDR2 FQNNGV. The CDR3 has 14 residues. With 9 bases clipped from V and 9 bases from J, the junction kept 13 bases outside the gene matches. The CDR3 region is CASSPGRVDSEQFF. The CDR3 coding sequence is TGTGCCAGTAGCCCCGGGAGGGTAGACAGTGAGCAGTTCTTC.

J is TRBJ1-5 and V is TRBV11-2; D call uncertain. The CDR3 is 14 amino acids. V shed 3 bases and J shed 10 bases, with 16 bases lying between them. Germline CDR1 reads SGHAT; CDR2 reads FQNNGV. The CDR3 spells CASSFTGGNRPQHF. The CDR3, as DNA: TGTGCCAGCAGCTTCACCGGAGGGAATCGACCCCAGCATTTT. Based on the CDR3 plus reference TRBV11-2 and TRBJ1-5, the full variable domain is EAGVAQSPRYKIIEKRQSVAFWCNPISGHATLYWYQQILGQGPKLLIQFQNNGVVDDSQLPKDRFSAERLKGVDSTLKIQPAKLEDSAVYLCASSFTGGNRPQHFGDGTRLSIL.

This clonotype has a single count. A read error may be the cause here, since a much bigger clone is one base away. This chain connects TRBV29-1 to TRBJ2-3; TRBD1 matches 7 bases. The CDR3 sequence is 14 residues long. Germline V CDR1 and CDR2: SQVTM, ANQGSEA. V dropped 6 bases and J dropped 4; count of bases not matched to a gene: 10. Here the CDR3 reads CSVGAQGVPDTQYF. The CDR3 DNA reads TGCAGCGTGGGGGCGCAGGGGGTGCCAGATACGCAGTATTTT.

The V call is TRBV6-1, the J call TRBJ2-5; 7 nucleotides align to TRBD1. The V gene's germline CDR1 is MNHNS and CDR2 SASEGT. Trimming cost V 1 base and J 7 bases; bases outside gene matches: 12. This CDR3 has 16 residues. CDR3 DNA sequence: TGTGCCAGCAGTGAAGGACACTTGGGGGCAGGGGGGACCCAGTACTTC. It yields the protein CASSEGHLGAGGTQYF.

The table lists this clonotype with a few counts. The rearrangement uses TRBV5-1 and TRBJ1-6, with D tentatively TRBD1 (6 bases). The CDR3 is 15 residues long. Germline CDR1 and CDR2: SGHRS and YFSETQ. The V and J ends lost 0 bases and 5 bases respectively, with 9 bases between them. Here the CDR3 DNA reads TGCGCCAGCAGCTTGGAAGGGGGAGATAATTCACCCCTCCACTTT. This encodes CASSLEGGDNSPLHF.

The chain links TRBV4-2 to TRBJ1-1; 7 nucleotides line up with TRBD1. This CDR3 has 17 amino acids. After removal of 0 bases from V and 1 base from J, the junction contained 8 bases not matched to a gene. CDR1 LGHNA and CDR2 YNFKEQ come from the germline V gene. The CDR3 bases are TGTGCCAGCAGCCAAGAGAACAGGGGTTATGGGAACACTGAAGCTTTCTTT. Its translation: CASSQENRGYGNTEAFF.

This clonotype occurred many times. The gene calls are TRBV14 and TRBJ2-5; D is possibly TRBD1 or TRBD2 (6 bases each). This CDR3 spans 16 amino acids. V lost 1 base to trimming and J lost 4 bases, with 16 bases between them. Germline CDR1 reads SGHDN; CDR2 reads FVKESK. CDR3 coding DNA: TGTGCCAGCAGCCAAGGGACAGTGCCGGGGGTAGAGACCCAGTACTTC. It codes for CASSQGTVPGVETQYF.

Of note for this clonotype: A much larger clone sits a single nucleotide away, making a read error possible. The chain couples TRBV6-2 or TRBV6-3 to TRBJ2-3; TRBD1 aligns across 8 bases. Germline values: CDR1 MNHEY, CDR2 SVGEGT. J gave up 1 base and V 9 bases, and 6 bases lay outside the gene matches. The CDR3 consists of 14 residues. The CDR3 sequence is CARAPGQGTDTQYF. For the CDR3, the DNA is TGTGCCAGGGCGCCGGGACAGGGCACAGATACGCAGTATTTT.